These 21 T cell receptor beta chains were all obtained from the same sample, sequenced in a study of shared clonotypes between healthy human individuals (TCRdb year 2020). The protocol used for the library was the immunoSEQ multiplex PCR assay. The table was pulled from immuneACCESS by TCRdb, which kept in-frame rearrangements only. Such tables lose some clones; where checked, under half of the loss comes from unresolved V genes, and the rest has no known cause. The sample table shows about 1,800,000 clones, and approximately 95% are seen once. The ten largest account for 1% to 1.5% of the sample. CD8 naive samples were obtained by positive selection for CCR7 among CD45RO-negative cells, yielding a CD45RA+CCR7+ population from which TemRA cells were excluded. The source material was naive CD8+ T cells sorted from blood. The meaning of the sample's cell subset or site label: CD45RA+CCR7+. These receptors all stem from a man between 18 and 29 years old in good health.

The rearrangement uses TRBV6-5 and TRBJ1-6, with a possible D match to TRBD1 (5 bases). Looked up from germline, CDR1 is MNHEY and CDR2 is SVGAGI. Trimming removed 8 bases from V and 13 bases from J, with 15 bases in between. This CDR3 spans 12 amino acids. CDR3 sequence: CASGEVGGPLHF. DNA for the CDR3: TGTGCCAGCGGGGAAGTGGGGGGGCCCCTCCACTTT.

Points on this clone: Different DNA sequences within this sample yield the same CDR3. CDR3: CASSLDTTYEQYF. The CDR3 region has the DNA TGCGCCAGCAGCCTAGACACAACCTACGAGCAGTACTTC. This chain connects TRBV5-1 to TRBJ2-7; D gene ambiguous. CDR3 length: 13 residues. Germline assignment: CDR1 SGHRS and CDR2 YFSETQ. V gave up 4 bases and J gave up 2 bases, with 10 bases separating them.

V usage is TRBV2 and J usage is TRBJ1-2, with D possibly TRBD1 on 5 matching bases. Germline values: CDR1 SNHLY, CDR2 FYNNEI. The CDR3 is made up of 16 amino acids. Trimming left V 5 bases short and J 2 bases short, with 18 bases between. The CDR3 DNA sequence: TGTGCCAGCAGTCCCCCGGGGGGAGGATCCAACTATGGCTACACCTTC. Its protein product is CASSPPGGGSNYGYTF.

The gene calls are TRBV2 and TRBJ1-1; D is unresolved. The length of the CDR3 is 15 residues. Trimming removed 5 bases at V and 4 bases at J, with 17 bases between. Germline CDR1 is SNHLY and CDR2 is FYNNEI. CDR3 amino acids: CASSPIPTSTTEAFF. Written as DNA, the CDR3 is TGTGCCAGCAGTCCGATACCGACAAGTACCACTGAAGCTTTCTTT.

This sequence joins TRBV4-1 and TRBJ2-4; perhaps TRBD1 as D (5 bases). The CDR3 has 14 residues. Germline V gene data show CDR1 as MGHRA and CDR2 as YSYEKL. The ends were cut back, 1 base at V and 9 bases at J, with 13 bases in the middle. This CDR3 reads CASSQVPLDSIQYF. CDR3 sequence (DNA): TGCGCCAGCAGCCAAGTTCCCCTAGACAGCATTCAGTACTTC.

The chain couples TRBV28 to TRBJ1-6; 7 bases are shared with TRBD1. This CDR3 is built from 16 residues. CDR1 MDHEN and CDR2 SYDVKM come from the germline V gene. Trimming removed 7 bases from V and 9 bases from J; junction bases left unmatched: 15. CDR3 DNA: TGTGCCAGCAAAGACCCCCAACAGGGGCGAGGTTCACCCCTCCACTTT. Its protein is CASKDPQQGRGSPLHF.

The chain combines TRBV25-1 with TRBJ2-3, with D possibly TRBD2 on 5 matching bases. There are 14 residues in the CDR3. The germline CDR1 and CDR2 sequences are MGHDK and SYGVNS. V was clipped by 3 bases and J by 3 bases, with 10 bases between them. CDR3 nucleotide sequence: TGTGCCAGCAGTGATAGTGGGAGTACAGATACGCAGTATTTT. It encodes CASSDSGSTDTQYF.

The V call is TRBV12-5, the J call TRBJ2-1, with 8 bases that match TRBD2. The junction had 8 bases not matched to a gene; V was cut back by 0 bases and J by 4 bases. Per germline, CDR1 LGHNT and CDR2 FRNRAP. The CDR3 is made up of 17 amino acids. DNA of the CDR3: TGTGCTAGTGGTTTGGTACCGGCGGGAGGTAGTTACAATGAGCAGTTCTTC. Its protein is CASGLVPAGGSYNEQFF.

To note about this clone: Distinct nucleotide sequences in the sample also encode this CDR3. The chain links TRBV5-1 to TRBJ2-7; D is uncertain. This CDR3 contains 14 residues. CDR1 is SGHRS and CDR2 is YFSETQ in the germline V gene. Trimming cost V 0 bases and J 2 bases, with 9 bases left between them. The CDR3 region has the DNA TGCGCCAGCAGCTTGGCCGGCACCACCTACGAGCAGTACTTC. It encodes CASSLAGTTYEQYF.

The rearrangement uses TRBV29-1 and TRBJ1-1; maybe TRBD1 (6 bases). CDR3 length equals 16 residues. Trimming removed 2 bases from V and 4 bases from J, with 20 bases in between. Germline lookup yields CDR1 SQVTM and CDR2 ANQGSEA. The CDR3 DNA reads TGCAGCGTTGAATTAGGGGAGAGGGGGGCAATCACTGAAGCTTTCTTT. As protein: CSVELGERGAITEAFF.

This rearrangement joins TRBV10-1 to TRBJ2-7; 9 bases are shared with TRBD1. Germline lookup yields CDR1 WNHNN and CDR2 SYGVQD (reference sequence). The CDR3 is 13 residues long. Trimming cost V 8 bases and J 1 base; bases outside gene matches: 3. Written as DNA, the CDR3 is TGCGCCAGCGCCGGGACAGGGTCCTACGAGCAGTACTTC. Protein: CASAGTGSYEQYF.

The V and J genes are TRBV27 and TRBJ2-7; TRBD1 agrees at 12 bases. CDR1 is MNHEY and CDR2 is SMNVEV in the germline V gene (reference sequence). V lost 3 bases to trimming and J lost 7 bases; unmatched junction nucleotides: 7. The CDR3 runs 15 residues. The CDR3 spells CASSLEGQGAFEQYF. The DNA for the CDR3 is TGTGCCAGCAGTTTGGAGGGACAGGGGGCTTTTGAGCAGTACTTC.

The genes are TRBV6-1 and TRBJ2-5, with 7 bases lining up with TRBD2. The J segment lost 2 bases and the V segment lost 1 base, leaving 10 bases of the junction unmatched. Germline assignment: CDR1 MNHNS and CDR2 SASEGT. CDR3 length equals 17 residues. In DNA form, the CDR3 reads TGTGCCAGCAGTGAAGGATGGGCTAGCGGAATACAAGAGACCCAGTACTTC. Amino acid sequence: CASSEGWASGIQETQYF.

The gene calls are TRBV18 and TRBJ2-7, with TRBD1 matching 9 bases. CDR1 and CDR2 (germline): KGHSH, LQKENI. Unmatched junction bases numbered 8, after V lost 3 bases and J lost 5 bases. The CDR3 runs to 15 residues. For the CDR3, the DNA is TGTGCCAGCTCACCCCCCGGGACAGGGAGGGACGAGCAGTACTTC. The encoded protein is CASSPPGTGRDEQYF. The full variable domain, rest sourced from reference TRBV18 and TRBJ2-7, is NAGVMQNPRHLVRRRGQEARLRCSPMKGHSHVYWYRQLPEEGLKFMVYLQKENIIDESGMPKERFSAEFPKEGPSILRIQQVVRGDSAAYFCASSPPGTGRDEQYFGPGTRLTVT.

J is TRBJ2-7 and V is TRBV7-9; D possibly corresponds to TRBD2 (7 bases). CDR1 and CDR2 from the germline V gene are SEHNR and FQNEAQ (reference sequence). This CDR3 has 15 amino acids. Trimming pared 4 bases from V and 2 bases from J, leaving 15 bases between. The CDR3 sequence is CASSSGGGPTYEQYF. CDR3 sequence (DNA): TGTGCCAGCAGCTCCGGCGGGGGCCCAACCTACGAGCAGTACTTC. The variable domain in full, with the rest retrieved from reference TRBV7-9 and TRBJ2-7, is DTGVSQNPRHKITKRGQNVTFRCDPISEHNRLYWYRQTLGQGPEFLTYFQNEAQLEKSRLLSDRFSAERPKGSFSTLEIQRTEQGDSAMYLCASSSGGGPTYEQYFGPGTRLTVT.

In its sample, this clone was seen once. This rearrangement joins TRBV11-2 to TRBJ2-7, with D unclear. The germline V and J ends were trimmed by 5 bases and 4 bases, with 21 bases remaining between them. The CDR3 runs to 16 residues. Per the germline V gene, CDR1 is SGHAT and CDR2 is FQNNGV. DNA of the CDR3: TGTGCCAGCAGCGCTCTCGACCGGGCATCGGGTTACGAGCAGTACTTC. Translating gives CASSALDRASGYEQYF. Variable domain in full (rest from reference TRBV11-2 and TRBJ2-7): EAGVAQSPRYKIIEKRQSVAFWCNPISGHATLYWYQQILGQGPKLLIQFQNNGVVDDSQLPKDRFSAERLKGVDSTLKIQPAKLEDSAVYLCASSALDRASGYEQYFGPGTRLTVT.

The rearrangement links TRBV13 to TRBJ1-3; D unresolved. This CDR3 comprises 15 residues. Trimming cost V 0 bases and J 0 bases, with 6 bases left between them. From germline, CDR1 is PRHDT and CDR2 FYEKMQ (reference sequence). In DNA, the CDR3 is TGTGCCAGCAGCTTAGGAAGAATCTCTGGAAACACCATATATTTT. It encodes CASSLGRISGNTIYF.

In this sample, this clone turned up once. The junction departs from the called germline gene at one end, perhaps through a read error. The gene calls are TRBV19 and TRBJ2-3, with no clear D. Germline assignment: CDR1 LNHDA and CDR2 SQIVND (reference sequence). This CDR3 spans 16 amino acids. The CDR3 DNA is TGTGCCAGTAGTACCTCTGCACTTTTGAGCAAAGATACGCAGTATTTT. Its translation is CASSTSALLSKDTQYF.

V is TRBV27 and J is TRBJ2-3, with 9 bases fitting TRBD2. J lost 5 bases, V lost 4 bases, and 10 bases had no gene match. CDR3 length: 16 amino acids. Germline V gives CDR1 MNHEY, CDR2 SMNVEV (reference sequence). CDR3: CASSSPLAGKLDTQYF. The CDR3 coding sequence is TGTGCCAGCAGTTCCCCTCTAGCGGGAAAATTAGATACGCAGTATTTT.

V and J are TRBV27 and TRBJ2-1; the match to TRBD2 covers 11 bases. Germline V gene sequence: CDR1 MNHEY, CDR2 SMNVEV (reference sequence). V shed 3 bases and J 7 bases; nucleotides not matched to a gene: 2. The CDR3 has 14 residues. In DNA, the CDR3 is TGTGCCAGCAGTTTTACTAGCGGGAGTAATGAGCAGTTCTTC. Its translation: CASSFTSGSNEQFF.

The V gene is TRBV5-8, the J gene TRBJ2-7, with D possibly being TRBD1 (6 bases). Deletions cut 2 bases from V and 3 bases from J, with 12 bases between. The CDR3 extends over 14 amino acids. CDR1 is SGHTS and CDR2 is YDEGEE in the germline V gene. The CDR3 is CASSFGDTFYEQYF. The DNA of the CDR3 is TGTGCCAGCAGCTTCGGGGACACCTTCTACGAGCAGTACTTC.